Listed below are T cell receptor beta chains from one sample, sequenced in a study of CD8 T cells in ankylosing spondylitis. TCRdb re-called the 5' RACE reads through MiXCR, storing one row per CDR3 protein. The table shows some 130,000 distinct CDR3 sequences, with 8% to 9% occurring only once. The sequenced material came from synovial fluid, either unsorted or a sorted T cell fraction (not recorded which). All receptors come from a male donor with ankylosing spondylitis. Each CDR3 is given with its conserved first and last residue. The order of the fields is D gene, V gene, J gene, clone size, CDR3 DNA, CDR3 protein. A D gene is named only where the DNA matches it firmly. Not all rows give a size; the values are once, few, many and, for expanded clones, a class.

d_gene: TRBD2; v_gene: TRBV30; j_gene: TRBJ2-1; abundance: -; CDR3nt: TGTGCCTGGAATCAGGGGACTAGCGGGAGGGCCTACAATGAGCAGATCTTC; CDR3aa: CAWNQGTSGRAYNEQIF
d_gene: -; v_gene: TRBV11-2; j_gene: TRBJ2-5; abundance: few; CDR3nt: TGTGCCAGCAGCTTATCCCCCACCAGCGGGGAGACCCAGTACTTC; CDR3aa: CASSLSPTSGETQYF
d_gene: -; v_gene: TRBV5-1; j_gene: TRBJ2-5; abundance: -; CDR3nt: TGCGCCAGCAGCCCCGGGGGTGCAGAGACCCAGTACTTC; CDR3aa: CASSPGGAETQYF
d_gene: -; v_gene: TRBV7-9; j_gene: TRBJ1-2; abundance: many; CDR3nt: TGTGCCAGCAGCTTAGAGGGGCACGGCTACACCTTC; CDR3aa: CASSLEGHGYTF
d_gene: -; v_gene: TRBV15; j_gene: TRBJ2-6; abundance: medium-sized; CDR3nt: TGTGCCACTTACAATAGGCAACCGTTCTCTGGGGCCAACGTCCTGACTTTC; CDR3aa: CATYNRQPFSGANVLTF
d_gene: -; v_gene: TRBV7-8; j_gene: TRBJ2-7; abundance: -; CDR3nt: TGTGCCAGCAGTTACGGGCCCTCCTACGAGCAGTACTTC; CDR3aa: CASSYGPSYEQYF
d_gene: TRBD1; v_gene: TRBV10-3; j_gene: TRBJ1-5; abundance: many; CDR3nt: TGTGCCATCAGTGACCCAGACAGGGGGAATCAGCCCCAGCATTTT; CDR3aa: CAISDPDRGNQPQHF
d_gene: -; v_gene: TRBV5-4; j_gene: TRBJ2-3; abundance: -; CDR3nt: TGTGCCAGCAGCGGTTTTCGGGCAGATACGCAGTATTTT; CDR3aa: CASSGFRADTQYF
d_gene: -; v_gene: TRBV7-9; j_gene: TRBJ2-2; abundance: -; CDR3nt: TGTGCCAGCAGCTTAGAAGGCGTTGTCAGCACCGGGGAGCTGTTTTTT; CDR3aa: CASSLEGVVSTGELFF
d_gene: -; v_gene: TRBV20-1; j_gene: TRBJ2-5; abundance: many; CDR3nt: TGCAGTGCACCAGGGGTGGGGGTGGAGACCCAGTACTTC; CDR3aa: CSAPGVGVETQYF
d_gene: TRBD2; v_gene: TRBV4-1; j_gene: TRBJ2-1; abundance: -; CDR3nt: TGCGCCAGCAGCCAAGAAGGGACTAGCGGGGAACAGTTCTTC; CDR3aa: CASSQEGTSGEQFF
d_gene: -; v_gene: TRBV9; j_gene: TRBJ1-4; abundance: -; CDR3nt: TGTGCCAGCAGCGTAGGGGGACACCCTAATGAAAAACTGTTTTTT; CDR3aa: CASSVGGHPNEKLFF
d_gene: -; v_gene: TRBV12-3/TRBV12-4; j_gene: TRBJ2-2; abundance: many; CDR3nt: TGTGCCAGCAGTTTACGGCACCTCGGGGAGCTGTTTTTT; CDR3aa: CASSLRHLGELFF
d_gene: TRBD2; v_gene: TRBV20-1; j_gene: TRBJ2-5; abundance: many; CDR3nt: TGCAGTGCTATCGACGGGAGGGAAGAGACCCAGTACTTC; CDR3aa: CSAIDGREETQYF
d_gene: -; v_gene: TRBV20-1; j_gene: TRBJ2-1; abundance: many; CDR3nt: TGCAGTGCTAGAATGGACAGAAGCTCCTACAATGAGCAGTTCTTC; CDR3aa: CSARMDRSSYNEQFF
d_gene: -; v_gene: TRBV5-1; j_gene: TRBJ2-7; abundance: -; CDR3nt: TGCGCCAGCAGCTTGGTATTGGAAGGCGAGCAGTACTTC; CDR3aa: CASSLVLEGEQYF
d_gene: -; v_gene: TRBV6-1; j_gene: TRBJ2-1; abundance: -; CDR3nt: TGTGCCAGCAGCCTACCGACAGGCCGGTCCCCCTACAATGAGCAGTTCTTC; CDR3aa: CASSLPTGRSPYNEQFF
d_gene: -; v_gene: TRBV7-2; j_gene: TRBJ1-2; abundance: many; CDR3nt: TGTGCCAGCAGCCGGGACGACAGCGGCTACACCTTC; CDR3aa: CASSRDDSGYTF
d_gene: -; v_gene: TRBV5-1; j_gene: TRBJ1-2; abundance: -; CDR3nt: TGCGCCAGCGGAAGCTCAGGGGCTGGCTACACCTTC; CDR3aa: CASGSSGAGYTF
d_gene: -; v_gene: TRBV11-3; j_gene: TRBJ1-1; abundance: -; CDR3nt: TGTGCCAGCAGCGGACAGACCCTAAAAGCTTTCTTT; CDR3aa: CASSGQTLKAFF
d_gene: -; v_gene: TRBV5-1; j_gene: TRBJ2-1; abundance: -; CDR3nt: TGCGCCAGCAGCTTGGCCCCGGACAGTTCGAGAAATGAGCAGTTCTTC; CDR3aa: CASSLAPDSSRNEQFF
d_gene: TRBD1; v_gene: TRBV20-1; j_gene: TRBJ1-5; abundance: many; CDR3nt: TGCAGTGCTGGGACAGGGTCGGAGCCCCAGCATTTT; CDR3aa: CSAGTGSEPQHF
d_gene: -; v_gene: TRBV10-3; j_gene: TRBJ2-3; abundance: -; CDR3nt: TGTGCCATCGGAGGGAACACAGATACGCAGTATTTT; CDR3aa: CAIGGNTDTQYF
d_gene: -; v_gene: TRBV29-1; j_gene: TRBJ1-3; abundance: -; CDR3nt: TGCAGCGCTCTGGACGAAGGAAACACCATATATTTT; CDR3aa: CSALDEGNTIYF
d_gene: -; v_gene: TRBV20-1; j_gene: TRBJ2-7; abundance: -; CDR3nt: TGCAGTGCTCGCGGCAGGGAGAACGAGCAGTACTTC; CDR3aa: CSARGRENEQYF
d_gene: -; v_gene: TRBV6-5; j_gene: TRBJ1-6; abundance: -; CDR3nt: TGTGGCAGCAGTCACCGGGACAAGCATTCACCCCTCCACTTT; CDR3aa: CGSSHRDKHSPLHF
d_gene: -; v_gene: TRBV2; j_gene: TRBJ1-1; abundance: few; CDR3nt: TGTGCCAGCAGAAATCCGGGGACTGAAGCTTTCTTT; CDR3aa: CASRNPGTEAFF
d_gene: TRBD2; v_gene: TRBV28; j_gene: TRBJ2-1; abundance: few; CDR3nt: TGTGCCAGCAGTTTGCCTAGCGGGGCCTACAATGAGCAGTTCTTC; CDR3aa: CASSLPSGAYNEQFF
d_gene: -; v_gene: TRBV5-1; j_gene: TRBJ2-1; abundance: many; CDR3nt: TGCGCCAGCAGCTGGAGAAGGGGCAATGAGCAGTTCTTC; CDR3aa: CASSWRRGNEQFF
d_gene: TRBD1; v_gene: TRBV20-1; j_gene: TRBJ2-1; abundance: many; CDR3nt: TGCAGTGCTAGACGTGGACAGGTGTATTACAATGAGCAGTTCTTC; CDR3aa: CSARRGQVYYNEQFF
d_gene: -; v_gene: TRBV11-2; j_gene: TRBJ1-6; abundance: -; CDR3nt: TGTGCCAGCATCGCGAGACTCATCCGACACTTT; CDR3aa: CASIARLIRHF
d_gene: TRBD1; v_gene: TRBV7-2; j_gene: TRBJ2-7; abundance: -; CDR3nt: TGTGCCAGCAGCCTACGGGACAGGGCCGAGCAGTACTTC; CDR3aa: CASSLRDRAEQYF
d_gene: -; v_gene: TRBV12-5; j_gene: TRBJ1-2; abundance: many; CDR3nt: TGTGCTAGTGGTTCGTCCGGCAGGCACTATGGCTACACCTTC; CDR3aa: CASGSSGRHYGYTF
d_gene: TRBD1; v_gene: TRBV5-4; j_gene: TRBJ1-1; abundance: -; CDR3nt: TGTGCCAGCAGCCCTACAGGGGACGGCACTGAAGCTTTCTTT; CDR3aa: CASSPTGDGTEAFF
d_gene: -; v_gene: TRBV7-2; j_gene: TRBJ2-5; abundance: few; CDR3nt: TGTGCCAGCAGCAACTCTTTCGGGGCAGGCCAAGAGACCCAGTACTTC; CDR3aa: CASSNSFGAGQETQYF
d_gene: -; v_gene: TRBV6-1; j_gene: TRBJ2-2; abundance: many; CDR3nt: TGTGCCAGCACCCTGGGAAGGTTCACCGGGGAGCTGTTTTTT; CDR3aa: CASTLGRFTGELFF
d_gene: TRBD1; v_gene: TRBV29-1; j_gene: TRBJ2-6; abundance: many; CDR3nt: TGCAGCGTTGGACAGGGAGCGGGGGCCAACGTCCTGACTTTC; CDR3aa: CSVGQGAGANVLTF
d_gene: -; v_gene: TRBV20-1; j_gene: TRBJ2-7; abundance: many; CDR3nt: TGCAGTGCGGTGGGGCCCACGACCTACGAGCAGTACTTC; CDR3aa: CSAVGPTTYEQYF
d_gene: TRBD2; v_gene: TRBV4-1; j_gene: TRBJ2-3; abundance: few; CDR3nt: TGCGCCAGCAGAAGGGCGGGAGGGAGGTCAGATACGCAGTATTTT; CDR3aa: CASRRAGGRSDTQYF
d_gene: -; v_gene: TRBV28; j_gene: TRBJ2-5; abundance: -; CDR3nt: TGTGCCAGCAGTTTTAGACAGCACCAAGAGACCCAGTACTTC; CDR3aa: CASSFRQHQETQYF
d_gene: TRBD2; v_gene: TRBV19; j_gene: TRBJ2-1; abundance: many; CDR3nt: TGTGCCAGTAGTTCCCGCGGGGGGGGTTACAATGAGCAGTTCTTC; CDR3aa: CASSSRGGGYNEQFF
d_gene: -; v_gene: TRBV11-2; j_gene: TRBJ2-1; abundance: -; CDR3nt: TGTGCCAGCAGCTCCGCGGCTACCAGATCCTACAATGAGCAGTTCTTC; CDR3aa: CASSSAATRSYNEQFF
d_gene: -; v_gene: TRBV6-2/TRBV6-3; j_gene: TRBJ1-5; abundance: -; CDR3nt: TGTGCCAGCACCGACGGGGGGAGCAATCAGCCCCAGCATTTT; CDR3aa: CASTDGGSNQPQHF
d_gene: TRBD2; v_gene: TRBV6-5; j_gene: TRBJ2-1; abundance: many; CDR3nt: TGTGCCAGCAGGGACTCGACTAGCGGGATTGAGCAGTTCTTC; CDR3aa: CASRDSTSGIEQFF
d_gene: -; v_gene: TRBV20-1; j_gene: TRBJ1-2; abundance: -; CDR3nt: TGCAGTGCTAGAGATGGGACAATCCAGGCCGGCTACACCTTC; CDR3aa: CSARDGTIQAGYTF
d_gene: TRBD1; v_gene: TRBV5-6; j_gene: TRBJ2-7; abundance: few; CDR3nt: TGTGCCAGCAGCTTGGTCTCCAGGGGGAAGGGCTACGAGCAGTACTTC; CDR3aa: CASSLVSRGKGYEQYF
d_gene: -; v_gene: TRBV20-1; j_gene: TRBJ1-4; abundance: many; CDR3nt: TGCAGTGCTAGAGCCCAAGCAACTAATGAAAAACTGTTTTTT; CDR3aa: CSARAQATNEKLFF
d_gene: -; v_gene: TRBV7-2; j_gene: TRBJ1-4; abundance: many; CDR3nt: TGTGCCAGCAGCTTTGCCCCGATCGAAAAACTGTTTTTT; CDR3aa: CASSFAPIEKLFF
d_gene: TRBD1; v_gene: TRBV4-1; j_gene: TRBJ2-1; abundance: -; CDR3nt: TGCGCCAGCAGCCCAACGGACAGGACCTTTCGTAATGAGCAGTTCTTC; CDR3aa: CASSPTDRTFRNEQFF
d_gene: -; v_gene: TRBV7-2; j_gene: TRBJ1-4; abundance: -; CDR3nt: TGTGCCAGCAGCTTACTGCCCAATAGGGAAAAACTGTTTTTT; CDR3aa: CASSLLPNREKLFF
d_gene: -; v_gene: TRBV29-1; j_gene: TRBJ1-1; abundance: many; CDR3nt: TGCAGCGTGGCGACCACTGAAGCTTTCTTT; CDR3aa: CSVATTEAFF